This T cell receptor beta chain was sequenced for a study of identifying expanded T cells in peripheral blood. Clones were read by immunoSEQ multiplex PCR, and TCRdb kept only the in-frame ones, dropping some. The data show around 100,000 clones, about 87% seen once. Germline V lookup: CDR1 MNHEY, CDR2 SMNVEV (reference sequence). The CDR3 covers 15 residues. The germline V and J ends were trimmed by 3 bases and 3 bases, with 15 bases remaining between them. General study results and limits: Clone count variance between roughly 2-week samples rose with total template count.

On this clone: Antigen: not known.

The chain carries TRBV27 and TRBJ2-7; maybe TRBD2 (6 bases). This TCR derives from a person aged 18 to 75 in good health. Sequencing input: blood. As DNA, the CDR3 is TGTGCCAGCAGTTTGGATTGGCAGGGAGGCTACGAGCAGTACTTC. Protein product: CASSLDWQGGYEQYF.